The TCR beta chain under discussion was sequenced for a study of blood T cells in healthy people across ages. Study-wide points: Age showed a roughly linear inverse relationship with TCR beta diversity per million T cells.

The second PCR ran about 6 to 11 cycles with a sample-barcoded 5' primer and J-beta primers. TCRdb passed the 5' RACE reads through MiXCR, listing each CDR3 protein once. The sample has some 1.7 million distinct CDR3 sequences, about 28% seen once. As for this clonotype: No antigen is known for it.

CDR1 and CDR2 from the germline V gene are KGHDR and SFDVKD. The CDR3 length is 15 residues. This receptor was identified in a young woman in good health. The sequenced material came from blood. This chain links TRBV24-1 with TRBJ2-1; D might be TRBD2 (5 bases). The J call may be mistaken, given a closer DNA end match to TRBJ2-7. CDR3: CATSDKGRSYNEQYF. CDR3 bases: TGTGCCACCAGCGATAAAGGGAGATCCTACAATGAGCAGTACTTC.